A selection of T cell receptor beta chains follows, all from one sample in a study of blood T cell repertoires in COVID-19. The repertoire was sequenced with immunoSEQ multiplex PCR; TCRdb's copy has only in-frame clones and lacks some. The table lists approximately 41,000 clones, about 90% of them singletons, with around 9.1% in the top ten. Sequences were obtained from peripheral blood. The source of these receptors is a woman of 80 years or more with active COVID-19. Each CDR3 is given with its conserved first and last residue. D genes are given only for firm matches. Where a row states a size, it is once, few, many or the class of an expanded clone; other rows omit it.

>TRBD1|TRBJ2-1|TRBV27|.
TGTGCCAGCAGTTTAGGGGGACAGGAGGAGTTCTTC
CASSLGGQEEFF
>.|TRBJ2-7|TRBV5-4|.
TGTGCCAGCAGCCCCGGACAGACAAGTTACGAGCAGTACTTC
CASSPGQTSYEQYF
>.|TRBJ2-1|TRBV20-1|.
TGCAGTGCTCCCGACAATGAGCAGTTCTTC
CSAPDNEQFF
>.|TRBJ1-6|TRBV3-1/TRBV3-2|few
TGTGCCAGCAGCGCCCAGGGTAGTACACCCCTCCACTTT
CASSAQGSTPLHF
>.|TRBJ2-1|TRBV5-1|.
TGCGCCAGCAGCTTCGGCAGGGACTACAATGAGCAGTTCTTC
CASSFGRDYNEQFF
>TRBD1|TRBJ2-6|TRBV7-2|.
TGTGCCAGCAGCTTAACAGGGGCTTTATCTGGGGCCAACGTCCTGACTTTC
CASSLTGALSGANVLTF
>.|TRBJ2-5|TRBV28|.
TGTGCCAGCAGTCGGCCTCAGGGCCCCAAAGAGACCCAGTACTTC
CASSRPQGPKETQYF
>TRBD2|TRBJ2-3|TRBV9|.
TGTGCCAGCAGCGCCAGAAGCGGGGGGGGCACAGATACGCAGTATTTT
CASSARSGGGTDTQYF
>TRBD2|TRBJ2-3|TRBV6-5|.
TGTGCCAGCAGGCTAGCGGGGGCAGGCACAGATACGCAGTATTTT
CASRLAGAGTDTQYF
>TRBD2|TRBJ2-1|TRBV7-2|.
TGTGCCAGCACCCCAGGGACTAGCGGGGGCTCCTACAATGAGCAGTTCTTC
CASTPGTSGGSYNEQFF
>TRBD2|TRBJ2-5|TRBV5-1|.
TGCGCCAGCACCACCTTCAGCGGGGTAGAGACCCAGTACTTC
CASTTFSGVETQYF
>.|TRBJ1-2|TRBV20-1|few
TGCAGTGCTAGGTACCTTACTTCCTACACCTTC
CSARYLTSYTF
>TRBD1|TRBJ1-1|TRBV5-4|.
TGTGCCAGCAGCTGGGACAGGGCGGACACTGAAGCTTTCTTT
CASSWDRADTEAFF
>TRBD1|TRBJ1-6|TRBV4-1|.
TGCGCCAGCAGCCAATCGACAGGGTCGGATTCACCCCTCCACTTT
CASSQSTGSDSPLHF
>TRBD2|TRBJ2-3|TRBV5-1|.
TGCGCCAGCAGCGTTAGCGGGGGCGAGGGGGATACGCAGTATTTT
CASSVSGGEGDTQYF
>.|TRBJ2-3|TRBV15|.
TGTGCCACCAGCAGGCCTAGGGGGGATACGCAGTATTTT
CATSRPRGDTQYF
>TRBD1|TRBJ1-4|TRBV19|once
TGTGCCAGTAGTAAAGGGGGACAGGCCCTACGGGAAAAACTGTTTTTT
CASSKGGQALREKLFF
>.|TRBJ1-1|TRBV28|once
TGTGCCAGCAGTTTGCGGGTTCCCACTGAAGCTTTCTTT
CASSLRVPTEAFF
>.|TRBJ1-1|TRBV19|.
TGTGCCAGTAGTATGGGCAGGGACACTGAAGCTTTCTTT
CASSMGRDTEAFF
>.|TRBJ1-4|TRBV30|.
TGTGCCGGGGCCGTCGCTAATGAAAAACTGTTTTTT
CAGAVANEKLFF
>.|TRBJ2-1|TRBV2|.
TGTGCCACCTCACCTCGGGACACTTACAATGAGCAGTTCTTC
CATSPRDTYNEQFF
>.|TRBJ2-5|TRBV18|.
TGTGCCAGCTTCTCGGATGAGCGCGAGACCCAGTACTTC
CASFSDERETQYF
>TRBD1|TRBJ2-1|TRBV7-8|.
TGTGCCACTGCACAGGGGGCGTATAATGAGCAGTTCTTC
CATAQGAYNEQFF
>TRBD1|TRBJ1-1|TRBV15|.
TGTGCCACCAGCAGAGAAACAGGGGAAAATACTGAAGCTTTCTTT
CATSRETGENTEAFF
>.|TRBJ2-3|TRBV24-1|.
TGTGCCACCAGTGATTGGAACGGGGGGCAGTATTTT
CATSDWNGGQYF